This T cell receptor beta chain was captured by sequencing in a study of cytomegalovirus exposure and HLA in healthy donors. The ends were cut back, 0 bases at V and 13 bases at J, with 12 bases in the middle. Germline CDR1 and CDR2: PRHDT and FYEKMQ (reference sequence). CDR3 length: 13 amino acids. PCR primers comprised 60 Vbeta and 13 Jbeta primers. The table came from immunoSEQ multiplex PCR; TCRdb's copy has only in-frame clones and leaves some out. This sample has tens of thousands of clones, with 75% found just once. The chain employs TRBV13 and TRBJ1-4; the D gene is possibly TRBD1 (5 bases). Sequencing was performed on PBMCs. The sequence derives from a woman aged 40 to 50 in good health and CMV-seronegative. CDR3 sequence: CASSLGRQGGLFF. CDR3 sequence (DNA): TGTGCCAGCAGCTTAGGCCGGCAGGGTGGACTGTTTTTT. The full variable domain, with the rest looked up from reference TRBV13 and TRBJ1-4, is AAGVIQSPRHLIKEKRETATLKCYPIPRHDTVYWYQQGPGQDPQFLISFYEKMQSDKGSIPDRFSAQQFSDYHSELNMSSLELGDSALYFCASSLGRQGGLFFGSGTQLSVL.